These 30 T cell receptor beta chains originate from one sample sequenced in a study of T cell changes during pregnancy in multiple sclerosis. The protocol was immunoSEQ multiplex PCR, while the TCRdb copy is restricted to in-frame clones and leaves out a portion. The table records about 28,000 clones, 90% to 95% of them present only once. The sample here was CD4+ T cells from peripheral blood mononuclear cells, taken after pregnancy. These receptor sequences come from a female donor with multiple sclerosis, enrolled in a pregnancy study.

The CDR3 protein is CASSQEQAINSPLHF. The CDR3 region has the DNA TGCGCCAGCAGCCAAGAACAGGCTATTAATTCACCCCTCCACTTT. The V gene is TRBV4-1, the J gene TRBJ1-6; possible D gene TRBD1, 5 bases. The CDR3 runs 15 residues. CDR1 and CDR2 from the germline V gene are MGHRA and YSYEKL. Trimming took off 0 bases at V and 6 bases at J, with 9 bases between the two ends.

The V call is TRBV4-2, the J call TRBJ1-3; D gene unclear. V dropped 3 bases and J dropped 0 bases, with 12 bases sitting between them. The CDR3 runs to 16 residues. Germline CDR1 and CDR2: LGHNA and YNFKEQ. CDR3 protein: CASSHPTVNSGNTIYF. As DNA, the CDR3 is TGTGCCAGCAGCCACCCCACAGTAAACTCTGGAAACACCATATATTTT.

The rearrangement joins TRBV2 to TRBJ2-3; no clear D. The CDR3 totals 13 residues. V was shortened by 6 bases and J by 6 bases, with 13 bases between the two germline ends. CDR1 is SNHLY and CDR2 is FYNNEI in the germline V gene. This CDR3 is CASSSNFRDTQYF. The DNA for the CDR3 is TGTGCCAGCAGCTCGAACTTTCGGGATACGCAGTATTTT.

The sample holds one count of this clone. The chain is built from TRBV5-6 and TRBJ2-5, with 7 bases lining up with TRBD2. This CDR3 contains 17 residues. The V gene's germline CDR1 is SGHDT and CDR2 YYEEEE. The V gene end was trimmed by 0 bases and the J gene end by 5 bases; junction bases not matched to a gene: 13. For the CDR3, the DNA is TGTGCCAGCAGCTTGGTTTTAGCGGGTATGGTCCTGGAGACCCAGTACTTC. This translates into CASSLVLAGMVLETQYF.

The CDR3 DNA follows: TGTGCCTGGAGACCAAAGGGACTAGCGGGAGCTAATGAGCAGTTCTTC. This encodes CAWRPKGLAGANEQFF. The chain employs TRBV30 and TRBJ2-1; the match to TRBD2 covers 14 bases. The CDR3 runs to 16 residues. Germline V gene lookup returns CDR1 GTSNPN and CDR2 SVGIG (reference sequence). V trimming: 3 bases; J trimming: 7 bases; junction bases outside the gene matches: 8. The full variable domain, its missing parts supplied by reference TRBV30 and TRBJ2-1, is SQTIHQWPATLVQPVGSPLSLECTVEGTSNPNLYWYRQAAGRGLQLLFYSVGIGQISSEVPQNLSASRPQDRQFILSSKKLLLSDSGFYLCAWRPKGLAGANEQFFGPGTRLTVL.

The CDR3 DNA reads TGCGCCAGCAGCTGGGCTACTGCTTTCTACGAGCAGTACTTC. This translates into CASSWATAFYEQYF. This chain joins TRBV5-1 and TRBJ2-7; D uncertain. This CDR3 spans 14 amino acids. Trimming pared 3 bases from V and 3 bases from J, leaving 13 bases between. CDR1 SGHRS and CDR2 YFSETQ come from the germline V gene. The full variable domain, its missing parts supplied by reference TRBV5-1 and TRBJ2-7, is KAGVTQTPRYLIKTRGQQVTLSCSPISGHRSVSWYQQTPGQGLQFLFEYFSETQRNKGNFPGRFSGRQFSNSRSEMNVSTLELGDSALYLCASSWATAFYEQYFGPGTRLTVT.

CDR3 amino acids: CASSVGQGLSLDTQYF. The CDR3 nucleotides are TGCGCCAGCAGCGTGGGACAAGGTTTAAGTTTGGATACGCAGTATTTT. The chain couples TRBV5-1 to TRBJ2-3; tentative D call: TRBD1 (6 bases). Between the trimmed V and J ends, which lost 4 bases and 6 bases, there was a span of 21 bases. The CDR3 totals 16 residues. CDR1 is SGHRS and CDR2 is YFSETQ in the germline V gene.

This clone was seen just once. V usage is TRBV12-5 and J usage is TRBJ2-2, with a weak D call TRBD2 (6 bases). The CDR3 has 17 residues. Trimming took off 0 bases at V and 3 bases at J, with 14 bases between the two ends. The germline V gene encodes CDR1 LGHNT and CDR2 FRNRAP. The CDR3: CASGLVEGSGYTGELFF. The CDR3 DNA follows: TGTGCTAGTGGTTTGGTGGAGGGAAGCGGGTACACCGGGGAGCTGTTTTTT. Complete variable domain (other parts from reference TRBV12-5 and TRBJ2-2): DARVTQTPRHKVTEMGQEVTMRCQPILGHNTVFWYRQTMMQGLELLAYFRNRAPLDDSGMPKDRFSAEMPDATLATLKIQPSEPRDSAVYFCASGLVEGSGYTGELFFGEGSRLTVL.

The CDR3 region has the DNA TGTGCCAGCTCACAGGGGGCAGGACAGCCCCAGCATTTT. Its protein is CASSQGAGQPQHF. This chain connects TRBV18 to TRBJ1-5; TRBD1 agrees at 7 bases. Germline CDR1 reads KGHSH; CDR2 reads LQKENI. With V trimmed by 4 bases and J by 7 bases, 4 bases remained unmatched. The CDR3 has 13 amino acids.

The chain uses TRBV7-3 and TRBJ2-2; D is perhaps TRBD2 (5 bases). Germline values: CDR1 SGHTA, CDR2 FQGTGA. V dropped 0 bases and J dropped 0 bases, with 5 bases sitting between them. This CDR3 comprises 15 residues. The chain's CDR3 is CASSLTGANTGELFF. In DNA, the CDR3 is TGTGCCAGCAGCTTAACCGGGGCGAACACCGGGGAGCTGTTTTTT.

CDR3 sequence: CASSQAGATGEKLFF. CDR3 in DNA: TGCGCCAGCAGCCAAGCGGGTGCCACAGGGGAAAAACTGTTTTTT. This chain connects TRBV4-3 to TRBJ1-4, with D perhaps matching TRBD1 (6 bases). V was shortened by 1 base and J by 8 bases, with 14 bases between the two germline ends. The CDR3 is made up of 15 amino acids. CDR1 LGHNA and CDR2 YSLEER come from the germline V gene.

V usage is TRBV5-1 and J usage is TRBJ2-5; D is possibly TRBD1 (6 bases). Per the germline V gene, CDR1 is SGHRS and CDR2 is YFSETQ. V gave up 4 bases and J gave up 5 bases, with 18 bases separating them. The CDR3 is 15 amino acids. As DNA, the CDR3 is TGCGCCAGCAGCCGCCCCGAAACAGGGTTGGAGACCCAGTACTTC. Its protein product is CASSRPETGLETQYF.

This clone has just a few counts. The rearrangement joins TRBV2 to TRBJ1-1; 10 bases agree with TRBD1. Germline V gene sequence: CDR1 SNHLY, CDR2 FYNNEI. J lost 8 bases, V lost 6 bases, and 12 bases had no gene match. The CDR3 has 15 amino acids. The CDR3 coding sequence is TGTGCCAGCAGGGGGACAGGGGCCGATGATACCGAAGCTTTCTTT. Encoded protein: CASRGTGADDTEAFF.

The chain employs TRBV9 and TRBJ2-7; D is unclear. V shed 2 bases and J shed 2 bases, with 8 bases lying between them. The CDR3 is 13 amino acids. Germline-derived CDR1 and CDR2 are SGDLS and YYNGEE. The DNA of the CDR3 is TGTGCCAGCAGCGTGGGCAGTACCTACGAGCAGTACTTC. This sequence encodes CASSVGSTYEQYF.

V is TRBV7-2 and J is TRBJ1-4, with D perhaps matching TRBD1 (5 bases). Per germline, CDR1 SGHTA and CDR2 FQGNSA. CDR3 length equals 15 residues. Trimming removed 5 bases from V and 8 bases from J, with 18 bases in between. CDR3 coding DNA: TGTGCCAGCAGCCCCTGGGGGGGACGGGAAGAAAAACTGTTTTTT. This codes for CASSPWGGREEKLFF.

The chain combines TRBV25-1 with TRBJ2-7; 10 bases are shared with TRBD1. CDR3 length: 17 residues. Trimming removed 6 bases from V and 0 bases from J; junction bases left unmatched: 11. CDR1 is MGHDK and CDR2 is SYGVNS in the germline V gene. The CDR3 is CASRDNMGDRGSYEQYF. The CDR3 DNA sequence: TGTGCCAGCAGGGATAATATGGGGGACAGGGGCTCCTACGAGCAGTACTTC.

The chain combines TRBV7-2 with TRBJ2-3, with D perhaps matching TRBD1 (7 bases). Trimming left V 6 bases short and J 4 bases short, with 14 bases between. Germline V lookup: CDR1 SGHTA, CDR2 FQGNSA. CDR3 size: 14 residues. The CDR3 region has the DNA TGTGCCAGCAGACGACAGGGAGGCGCAGATACGCAGTATTTT. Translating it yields CASRRQGGADTQYF.

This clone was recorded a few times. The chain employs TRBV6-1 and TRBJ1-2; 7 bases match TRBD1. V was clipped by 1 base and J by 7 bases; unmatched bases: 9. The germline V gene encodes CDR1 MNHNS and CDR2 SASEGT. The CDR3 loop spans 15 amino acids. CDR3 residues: CASSEGRTGGSGYTF. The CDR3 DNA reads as TGTGCCAGCAGTGAAGGGAGGACAGGAGGTAGTGGCTACACCTTC.

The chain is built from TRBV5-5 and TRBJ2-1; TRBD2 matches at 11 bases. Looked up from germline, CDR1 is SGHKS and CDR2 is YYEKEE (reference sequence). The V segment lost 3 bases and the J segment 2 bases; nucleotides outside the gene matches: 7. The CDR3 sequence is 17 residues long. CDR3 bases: TGTGCCAGCAGCTCCCTATTAGCGGGGGGGACCTACAATGAGCAGTTCTTC. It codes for CASSSLLAGGTYNEQFF.

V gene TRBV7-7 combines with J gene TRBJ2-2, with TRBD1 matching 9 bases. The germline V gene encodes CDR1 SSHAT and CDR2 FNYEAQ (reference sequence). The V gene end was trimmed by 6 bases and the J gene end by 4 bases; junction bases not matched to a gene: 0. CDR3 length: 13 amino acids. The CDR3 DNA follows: TGTGCCAGCAGGGGACAGGGCACCGGGGAGCTGTTTTTT. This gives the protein CASRGQGTGELFF. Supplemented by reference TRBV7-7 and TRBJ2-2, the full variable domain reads GAGVSQSPRYKVTKRGQDVTLRCDPISSHATLYWYQQALGQGPEFLTYFNYEAQPDKSGLPSDRFSAERPEGSISTLTIQRTEQRDSAMYRCASRGQGTGELFFGEGSRLTVL.

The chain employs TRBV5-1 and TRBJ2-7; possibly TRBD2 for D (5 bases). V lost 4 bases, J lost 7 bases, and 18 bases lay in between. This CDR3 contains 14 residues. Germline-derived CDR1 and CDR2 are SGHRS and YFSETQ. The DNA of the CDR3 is TGCGCCAGCAGCCCCGGGGAGCAGTTCTGGGAGCAGTACTTC. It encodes CASSPGEQFWEQYF.

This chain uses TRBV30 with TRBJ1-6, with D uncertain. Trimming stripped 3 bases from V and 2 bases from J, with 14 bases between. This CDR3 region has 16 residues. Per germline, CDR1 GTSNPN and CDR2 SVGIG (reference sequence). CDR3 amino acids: CAWSPPEGAYNSPLHF. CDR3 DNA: TGTGCCTGGAGCCCTCCGGAGGGCGCCTATAATTCACCCCTCCACTTT.

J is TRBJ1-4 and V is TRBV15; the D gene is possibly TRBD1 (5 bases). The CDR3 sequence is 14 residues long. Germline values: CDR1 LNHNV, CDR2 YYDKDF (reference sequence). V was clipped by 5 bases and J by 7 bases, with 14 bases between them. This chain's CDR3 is CATSPDSLGEKLFF. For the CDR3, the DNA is TGTGCCACCAGCCCCGACAGCCTGGGTGAAAAACTGTTTTTT.

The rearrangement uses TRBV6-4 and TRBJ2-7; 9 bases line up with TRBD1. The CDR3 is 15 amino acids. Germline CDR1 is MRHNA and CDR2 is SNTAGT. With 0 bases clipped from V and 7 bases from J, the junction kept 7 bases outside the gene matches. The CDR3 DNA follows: TGTGCCAGCAGTGACTCGAAGGGACAGGGTCGAGAGCAGTACTTC. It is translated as CASSDSKGQGREQYF.

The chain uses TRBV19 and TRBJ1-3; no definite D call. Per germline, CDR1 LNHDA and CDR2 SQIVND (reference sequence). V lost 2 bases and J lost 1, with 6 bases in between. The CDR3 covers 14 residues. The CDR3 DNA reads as TGTGCCAGTAGTATACTGAGATCTGGAAACACCATATATTTT. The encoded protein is CASSILRSGNTIYF.

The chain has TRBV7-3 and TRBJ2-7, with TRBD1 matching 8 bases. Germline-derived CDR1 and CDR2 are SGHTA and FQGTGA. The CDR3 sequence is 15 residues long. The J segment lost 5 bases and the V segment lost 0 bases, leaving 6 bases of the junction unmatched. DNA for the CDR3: TGTGCCAGCAGCTTAACGGGGGCGACAGGGGACGAGCAGTACTTC. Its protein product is CASSLTGATGDEQYF.

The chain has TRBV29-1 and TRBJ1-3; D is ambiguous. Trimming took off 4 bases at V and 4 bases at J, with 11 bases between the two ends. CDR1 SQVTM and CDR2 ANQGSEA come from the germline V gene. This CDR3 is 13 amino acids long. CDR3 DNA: TGCAGCGTTGGGGCAGTTCCAGGAAACACCATATATTTT. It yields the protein CSVGAVPGNTIYF.

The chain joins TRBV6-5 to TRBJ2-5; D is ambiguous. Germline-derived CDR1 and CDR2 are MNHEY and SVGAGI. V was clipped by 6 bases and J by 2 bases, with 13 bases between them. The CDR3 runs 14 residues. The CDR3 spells CASSIQVGQETQYF. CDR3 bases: TGTGCCAGCAGCATCCAGGTCGGTCAAGAGACCCAGTACTTC.

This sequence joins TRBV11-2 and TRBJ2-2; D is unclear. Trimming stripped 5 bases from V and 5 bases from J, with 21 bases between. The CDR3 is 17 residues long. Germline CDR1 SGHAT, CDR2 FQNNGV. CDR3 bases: TGTGCCAGCAGCCTAGGCCGAGGCATTGATTTGACCGGGGAGCTGTTTTTT. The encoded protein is CASSLGRGIDLTGELFF.

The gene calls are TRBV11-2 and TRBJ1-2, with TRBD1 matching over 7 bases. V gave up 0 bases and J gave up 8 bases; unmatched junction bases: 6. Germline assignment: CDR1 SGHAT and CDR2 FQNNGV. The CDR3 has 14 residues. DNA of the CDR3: TGTGCCAGCAGCTTAGATACAGGGGTAAGAGGCTACACCTTC. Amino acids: CASSLDTGVRGYTF.